The entry below gives a single TCR beta chain sequence along with its context. Sequenced by immunoSEQ multiplex PCR; TCRdb stores in-frame clones only, minus some. The table lists about 350,000 clones, approximately 84% of them singletons, with approximately 3.5% in the top ten. The data were taken from a study of Ad26.COV2.S vaccination and SARS-CoV-2 variants. As for the study in general: Within the COV1001 Ad26.COV2.S trial arm, the donor was enrolled.

Stated treatment: 19 received Ad26.COV2.S at low or high dose, single or two shots; a few received placebo; per-sample allocation not given. Specimens were obtained on day 63 following the first vaccine or placebo injection. Germline V gene lookup returns CDR1 DFQATT and CDR2 SNEGSKA (reference sequence). The CDR3 has 14 residues. Trimming cost V 3 bases and J 6 bases; bases outside gene matches: 11. This chain joins TRBV20-1 and TRBJ2-7; 7 bases align to TRBD2. The TCR originated in a person between 18 and 65 years old who received the Ad26.COV2.S COVID-19 vaccine or a placebo. This specimen was peripheral blood, taken in a trial of Ad26.COV2.S vaccine versus placebo. The chain's CDR3 is CSASGGRAWLEQYF. The CDR3, as DNA: TGCAGTGCTAGTGGAGGGAGGGCCTGGCTCGAGCAGTACTTC.